The 29 T cell receptor beta chains given below trace back to one sample, sequenced in a study of PD-L1 blockade in urothelial cancer. TCRdb's table, derived via immunoSEQ multiplex PCR, lists solely in-frame clones and lacks some. The top ten hold around 10% of the sample, which has roughly 25,000 clones, almost 85% seen once. The specimen comprised PBMCs, sampled around atezolizumab (anti-PD-L1) treatment. Receptors were obtained from a man in his 70s with urothelial cancer.

The chain carries TRBV28 and TRBJ2-3; perhaps TRBD1 as D (6 bases). In germline, CDR1 is MDHEN, CDR2 SYDVKM. Deletions cut 5 bases from V and 5 bases from J, with 17 bases between. The CDR3 has 15 amino acids. The CDR3 loop reads CASSLWQGRLDTQYF. CDR3 bases: TGTGCCAGCAGTCTCTGGCAGGGGCGTTTAGATACGCAGTATTTT.

The table lists this clone with a count of one. The V gene is TRBV4-1, the J gene TRBJ2-5, with 8 bases fitting TRBD1. The ends lost 4 bases at V and 2 bases at J; junction bases unmatched: 3. The germline V gene encodes CDR1 MGHRA and CDR2 YSYEKL. The length of the CDR3 is 14 residues. This CDR3 reads CASSLTGGQETQYF. The CDR3 DNA reads TGCGCCAGCAGCCTCACAGGGGGTCAAGAGACCCAGTACTTC.

The chain uses TRBV2 and TRBJ2-2; 7 bases align to TRBD2. This CDR3 is 15 amino acids long. The germline V gene has CDR1 SNHLY and CDR2 FYNNEI. Trimming cost V 4 bases and J 0 bases; bases outside gene matches: 2. The CDR3 loop reads CASSGGLANTGELFF. CDR3 bases: TGTGCCAGCAGTGGAGGACTAGCGAACACCGGGGAGCTGTTTTTT.

The chain carries TRBV12-5 and TRBJ2-3, with TRBD2 as a possible D gene (6 bases). This CDR3 spans 18 amino acids. The germline V gene has CDR1 LGHNT and CDR2 FRNRAP. Trimming removed 0 bases from V and 1 base from J, with 17 bases in between. For the CDR3, the DNA is TGTGCTAGTGGTTTGGTACGGATTCCGGGGGAGGGCACAGATACGCAGTATTTT. This codes for CASGLVRIPGEGTDTQYF.

With regard to this clone: One end of the junction is discordant with germline, which a read error may explain. The chain is built from TRBV7-7 and TRBJ2-5; possible D gene TRBD2, 6 bases. This CDR3 region has 14 residues. Germline V gives CDR1 SSHAT, CDR2 FNYEAQ (reference sequence). The CDR3 DNA follows: TGTGCTAGCAGCTTCTCACGGGAGATAAAGACCCAGTACTTC. Protein sequence: CASSFSREIKTQYF.

The rearrangement joins TRBV7-9 to TRBJ1-1; D might be TRBD1 (6 bases). Germline values: CDR1 SEHNR, CDR2 FQNEAQ (reference sequence). Trimming took off 1 base at V and 3 bases at J, with 9 bases between the two ends. The CDR3 spans 14 residues. CDR3 nucleotide sequence: TGTGCCAGCAGCTTAGTCCCAGGGGACACTGAAGCTTTCTTT. Its translation: CASSLVPGDTEAFF.

J is TRBJ2-5 and V is TRBV7-9, with TRBD1 as a possible D gene (5 bases). This CDR3 has 15 residues. Trimming cost V 1 base and J 5 bases, with 14 bases left between them. The germline V gene encodes CDR1 SEHNR and CDR2 FQNEAQ (reference sequence). The CDR3 DNA reads TGTGCCAGCAGCTTAGTTCCGAGTCCAGGGGAGACCCAGTACTTC. This gives the protein CASSLVPSPGETQYF. The entire variable domain, with the rest obtained from reference TRBV7-9 and TRBJ2-5, is as follows: DTGVSQNPRHKITKRGQNVTFRCDPISEHNRLYWYRQTLGQGPEFLTYFQNEAQLEKSRLLSDRFSAERPKGSFSTLEIQRTEQGDSAMYLCASSLVPSPGETQYFGPGTRLLVL.

This chain links TRBV5-1 with TRBJ2-5, with 7 positions matching TRBD1. This CDR3 is 14 amino acids long. CDR1 and CDR2 from the germline V gene are SGHRS and YFSETQ. The trim removed 0 bases at V and 5 bases at J, leaving 4 bases unmatched. The CDR3 DNA is TGCGCCAGCAGCTTGGAGGGGGCAGGGGAGACCCAGTACTTC. Its protein product is CASSLEGAGETQYF. The full variable domain, its missing parts supplied by reference TRBV5-1 and TRBJ2-5, is KAGVTQTPRYLIKTRGQQVTLSCSPISGHRSVSWYQQTPGQGLQFLFEYFSETQRNKGNFPGRFSGRQFSNSRSEMNVSTLELGDSALYLCASSLEGAGETQYFGPGTRLLVL.

V usage is TRBV28 and J usage is TRBJ2-3; 10 positions agree with TRBD1. V was clipped by 6 bases and J by 4 bases; unmatched bases: 16. The germline gives CDR1 MDHEN, CDR2 SYDVKM. The CDR3 runs 18 residues. The CDR3 nucleotides read TGTGCCAGCAGCTCCCCCGTCCCGGGACAGGGGTTAGCAGATACGCAGTATTTT. It specifies CASSSPVPGQGLADTQYF.

The V gene is TRBV28, the J gene TRBJ1-1; 10 bases match TRBD1. Germline V gives CDR1 MDHEN, CDR2 SYDVKM. The CDR3 length is 15 residues. The J segment lost 4 bases and the V segment lost 8 bases, leaving 10 bases of the junction unmatched. The CDR3 DNA reads TGTGCCAGCGGGAACCGGGACAGGGGTATCACTGAAGCTTTCTTT. Translation gives CASGNRDRGITEAFF.

On this clone itself: One end of the junction fails to match germline, which may point to a read error. V and J are TRBV6-1 and TRBJ2-3, with 7 bases lining up with TRBD1. This CDR3 contains 13 residues. Germline V CDR1 and CDR2: MNHNS, SASEGT. CDR3 coding DNA: TGCGTATCGGACAGGTTGCGCACAGATACGCAGTATTTT. Protein product: CVSDRLRTDTQYF.

This clone has a handful of counts. The chain joins TRBV18 to TRBJ1-2; 8 nucleotides line up with TRBD1. Germline loops: CDR1 KGHSH, CDR2 LQKENI. The CDR3 length is 13 residues. Trimming removed 3 bases from V and 10 bases from J; junction bases left unmatched: 7. CDR3 bases: TGTGCCAGCTCACCGGGACAGGATCTGGTCTACACCTTC. It translates to CASSPGQDLVYTF.

The chain joins TRBV2 to TRBJ1-3; D call uncertain. The V end lost 4 bases, the J end lost 0 bases, and 10 bases lay between the germline ends. Germline CDR1 is SNHLY and CDR2 is FYNNEI. This CDR3 spans 15 amino acids. As DNA, the CDR3 is TGTGCCAGCAGTGTGGAGTACGGCTCTGGAAACACCATATATTTT. Amino acid sequence: CASSVEYGSGNTIYF.

The chain is built from TRBV6-5 and TRBJ2-3; 9 positions match TRBD1. Trimming cost V 5 bases and J 2 bases; bases outside gene matches: 5. The CDR3 has 15 residues. Germline lookup yields CDR1 MNHEY and CDR2 SVGAGI. This CDR3 reads CASSVTGGVTDTQYF. The CDR3 bases are TGTGCCAGCAGTGTTACAGGGGGCGTCACAGATACGCAGTATTTT.

This rearrangement joins TRBV6-5 to TRBJ1-1; D may be TRBD1 (6 bases). V was pared by 2 bases and J by 4 bases, with 8 bases between. The CDR3 has 13 residues. Germline V gene lookup returns CDR1 MNHEY and CDR2 SVGAGI. CDR3 in amino acids: CASSYLRGTEAFF. The CDR3 DNA follows: TGTGCCAGCAGTTACCTCAGGGGCACTGAAGCTTTCTTT.

The chain uses TRBV11-2 and TRBJ2-3; D is unclear. Trimming took 4 bases from V and 1 from J, leaving 12 bases between them. Germline CDR1 SGHAT, CDR2 FQNNGV. This CDR3 spans 15 amino acids. The CDR3 sequence is CASSSSPSGTDTQYF. For the CDR3, the DNA is TGTGCCAGCAGCTCAAGTCCGAGCGGCACAGATACGCAGTATTTT.

The rearrangement joins TRBV28 to TRBJ2-5, with D perhaps matching TRBD2 (6 bases). CDR1 and CDR2 (germline): MDHEN, SYDVKM. The CDR3 is 19 residues long. The germline V and J ends were trimmed by 1 base and 4 bases, with 25 bases remaining between them. Here the CDR3 DNA reads TGTGCCAGCAGTTTATACCGGGACCTCGATCTAGCGTCCCCAGAGACCCAGTACTTC. Residues: CASSLYRDLDLASPETQYF.

This chain links TRBV28 with TRBJ2-1; possible D gene TRBD1, 5 bases. The CDR3 contains 15 residues. From germline, CDR1 is MDHEN and CDR2 SYDVKM. V lost 3 bases to trimming and J lost 8 bases, with 17 bases between them. CDR3 residues: CASSLQGSTKDEQFF. The CDR3, as DNA: TGTGCCAGCAGTTTGCAGGGCTCGACAAAGGATGAGCAGTTCTTC.

In the case of this clone: Its ends do not fully match the called genes, so a read error is possible. The chain links TRBV5-1 to TRBJ2-1, with D possibly matching TRBD2 (6 bases). Germline values: CDR1 SGHRS, CDR2 YFSETQ. The CDR3 sequence is 15 residues long. The CDR3 sequence is CASSWDSPYYNEQFF. CDR3 sequence (DNA): TGTGCCAGCAGCTGGGACTCCCCATACTACAATGAGCAGTTCTTC.

The chain has TRBV5-6 and TRBJ2-5; D not resolved. Trimming shortened V by 6 bases and J by 1 base, and 13 bases separated the two germline ends. CDR3 length: 14 amino acids. Germline assignment: CDR1 SGHDT and CDR2 YYEEEE. In DNA form, the CDR3 reads TGTGCCAGCATCCTCCTAACCCGCCAAGAGACCCAGTACTTC. Translating gives CASILLTRQETQYF.

V gene TRBV6-1 combines with J gene TRBJ2-6, with D possibly TRBD1 on 6 matching bases. The CDR3 is 16 amino acids. Per germline, CDR1 MNHNS and CDR2 SASEGT. V was cut by 0 bases and J by 0 bases, with 6 bases left in between. This chain's CDR3 is CASSEAQGSGANVLTF. The CDR3 nucleotides read TGTGCCAGCAGTGAAGCACAGGGCTCTGGGGCCAACGTCCTGACTTTC.

The rearrangement joins TRBV11-1 to TRBJ2-7; D gene unclear. Germline CDR1 is SGHAT and CDR2 is FQDESV (reference sequence). The V end lost 3 bases, the J end lost 4 bases, and 16 bases lay between the germline ends. This CDR3 has 15 amino acids. CDR3 loop: CASSFAPPPLYEQYF. The CDR3 region has the DNA TGTGCCAGCAGCTTTGCGCCACCCCCATTATACGAGCAGTACTTC. The full variable domain, rest sourced from reference TRBV11-1 and TRBJ2-7, is EAEVAQSPRYKITEKSQAVAFWCDPISGHATLYWYRQILGQGPELLVQFQDESVVDDSQLPKDRFSAERLKGVDSTLKIQPAELGDSAMYLCASSFAPPPLYEQYFGPGTRLTVT.

The chain combines TRBV27 with TRBJ1-2, with 7 bases aligning to TRBD1. The length of the CDR3 is 14 residues. V lost 6 bases to trimming and J lost 4 bases; unmatched junction nucleotides: 8. In germline, CDR1 is MNHEY, CDR2 SMNVEV (reference sequence). Written as DNA, the CDR3 is TGTGCCAGCAGCCCTCAAGACAGGGTCTATGGCTACACCTTC. Translated, it gives CASSPQDRVYGYTF.

The chain links TRBV18 to TRBJ2-5; D call uncertain. V was cut by 3 bases and J by 4 bases, with 6 bases left in between. The germline gives CDR1 KGHSH, CDR2 LQKENI. CDR3 length: 12 amino acids. The CDR3 bases are TGTGCCAGCTCACCGTCTAGAGAGACCCAGTACTTC. This codes for CASSPSRETQYF.

The genes are TRBV5-4 and TRBJ2-1; D ambiguous. Trimming cost V 2 bases and J 2 bases, with 11 bases left between them. Germline-derived CDR1 and CDR2 are SGHNT and YYREEE (reference sequence). The CDR3 extends over 15 amino acids. CDR3 loop: CASSFSLVAYNEQFF. Here the CDR3 DNA reads TGTGCCAGCAGCTTTTCCCTTGTTGCCTACAATGAGCAGTTCTTC.

The chain is built from TRBV28 and TRBJ2-6; 7 nucleotides align to TRBD1. Losses at the gene ends were 5 bases for V and 1 base for J; bases not matched to a gene: 2. Germline loops: CDR1 MDHEN, CDR2 SYDVKM. The CDR3 totals 15 residues. As DNA, the CDR3 is TGTGCCAGCAGTCCGACAGGGTCTGGGGCCAACGTCCTGACTTTC. It translates to CASSPTGSGANVLTF. The variable domain in full, completed from reference TRBV28 and TRBJ2-6, reads DVKVTQSSRYLVKRTGEKVFLECVQDMDHENMFWYRQDPGLGLRLIYFSYDVKMKEKGDIPEGYSVSREKKERFSLILESASTNQTSMYLCASSPTGSGANVLTFGAGSRLTVL.

The chain links TRBV10-3 to TRBJ2-7, with D maybe TRBD1 (7 bases). Germline lookup yields CDR1 ENHRY and CDR2 SYGVKD. Between the trimmed V and J ends, which lost 2 bases and 5 bases, there was a span of 16 bases. The CDR3 consists of 15 residues. The CDR3 DNA reads as TGTGCCATCAGTGAGGGGCAGGGGGGTGCGGACGAGCAGTACTTC. Amino acids: CAISEGQGGADEQYF.

The chain recombines TRBV10-1 with TRBJ2-3; TRBD1 matches 7 bases. The CDR3 is 14 residues long. With V trimmed by 4 bases and J by 2 bases, 3 bases remained unmatched. Germline V gene data show CDR1 as WNHNN and CDR2 as SYGVQD (reference sequence). The CDR3 loop is CASSVDRYTDTQYF. The DNA for the CDR3 is TGCGCCAGCAGTGTGGACAGGTACACAGATACGCAGTATTTT.

The chain uses TRBV4-1 and TRBJ2-7, with 9 bases fitting TRBD1. The CDR3 totals 16 residues. J lost 3 bases, V lost 4 bases, and 10 bases had no gene match. Per the germline V gene, CDR1 is MGHRA and CDR2 is YSYEKL. CDR3 in DNA: TGCGCCAGCAGCCCTACCTTCCGGGACAGGGACTACGAGCAGTACTTC. It specifies CASSPTFRDRDYEQYF.